The present T cell receptor beta chain was sequenced within a study of naive and memory T cell subsets. Overall study findings and caveats: Each distinct alpha or beta sequence counts as one clonotype. Over 95% of naive TCR sequences appeared only once after error correction, unlike memory subsets. Activation and differentiation may alter RNA-based TCR counts.

Two oligonucleotides, mixed equimolar, formed the beta constant-region primer covering TRBC1 and TRBC2. An oligonucleotide with the SP2 primer and a 12-nucleotide UMI was ligated to the cDNA 3' end. TCRdb re-called the UMI-ligation and nested PCR reads with MiXCR, one entry per CDR3 protein. The repertoire consists of around 160,000 distinct CDR3 sequences, with over 15% occurring once and the leading ten covering 0.14% to 0.15%. As regards this clonotype: Its target is unknown.

Germline loops: CDR1 MNHEY, CDR2 SVGAGI. V lost 6 bases and J lost 0; bases outside the gene matches: 9. CDR3 size: 17 residues. Sequenced input: naive CD4+ T cells from blood. This sequence was found in a human donor in good health. V gene TRBV6-5 combines with J gene TRBJ2-1; 9 bases align to TRBD1. The CDR3, as DNA: TGTGCCAGCAGCCGACGGACAGGGGCGAGCTCCTACAATGAGCAGTTCTTC. Translation gives CASSRRTGASSYNEQFF.